Given below is one T cell receptor (beta chain) in context. What it binds is not known. These data are taken from a study of blood T cells in healthy people across ages. Study-wide points: Researchers judged that diversity estimates from one million T cells fell short of true values. Donor CMV infection status was unknown, possibly confounding age-related changes in expanded clonotypes. Long-lived and aged donors differed, with more naive CD4+ cells and higher diversity in the long-lived. Diversity of TCR beta correlated strongly with naive T cell percentage.

This CDR3 is 14 amino acids long. The ends were cut back, 2 bases at V and 8 bases at J, with 13 bases in the middle. Germline V gene sequence: CDR1 MDHEN, CDR2 SYDVKM. A second PCR, run for roughly 7 to 11 cycles, used a sample-barcoded 5' primer plus a J-beta primer mix. TCRdb re-called the 5' RACE reads with MiXCR, one entry per CDR3 protein. The table has 1.6 million or so distinct CDR3 sequences, roughly a third seen once; the top ten hold 11%. The rearrangement joins TRBV28 to TRBJ2-1, with unresolved D. Material for sequencing was blood. The receptor was isolated from a woman in her 30s in good health. This CDR3 is CASSLPGFWYEQFF. CDR3 DNA sequence: TGTGCCAGCAGTTTACCTGGGTTTTGGTATGAGCAGTTCTTC.